This TCR beta chain was recovered during a study of beta chain features in type 1 diabetes. The overall study: In age, gender and cell yields, patients were similar to healthy donors. Study-wide points: All four CD4+ subsets from Type 1 diabetes patients carried moderately but significantly shorter TCRB CDR3s. The naive, central memory and Treg TCRB repertoires showed an apparent similarity that was greater among patients than among healthy donors.

The V and J ends lost 4 bases and 6 bases respectively, with 12 bases between them. Germline-derived CDR1 and CDR2 are SEHNR and FQNEAQ (reference sequence). The CDR3 runs to 13 residues. This clone occurred a few times. The target antigen is unknown. Each population that was sorted was more than 95% pure. All of the isolated RNA was reverse transcribed, so expressed TCRB transcripts were sequenced. Only in-frame clones appear in the TCRdb table, and some are missing; sequencing was by immunoSEQ multiplex PCR. The sample has approximately 730,000 clones, under 15% seen once; the top ten hold approximately 0.022%.

The rearrangement uses TRBV7-9 and TRBJ1-1, with D hard to call. Sequenced: naive CD4+ T cells from blood. This receptor was identified in a young man with type 1 diabetes. The CDR3 DNA follows: TGTGCCAGCAGCTCAACCTTCCCGGCTGAAGCTTTCTTT. Amino acid sequence: CASSSTFPAEAFF.